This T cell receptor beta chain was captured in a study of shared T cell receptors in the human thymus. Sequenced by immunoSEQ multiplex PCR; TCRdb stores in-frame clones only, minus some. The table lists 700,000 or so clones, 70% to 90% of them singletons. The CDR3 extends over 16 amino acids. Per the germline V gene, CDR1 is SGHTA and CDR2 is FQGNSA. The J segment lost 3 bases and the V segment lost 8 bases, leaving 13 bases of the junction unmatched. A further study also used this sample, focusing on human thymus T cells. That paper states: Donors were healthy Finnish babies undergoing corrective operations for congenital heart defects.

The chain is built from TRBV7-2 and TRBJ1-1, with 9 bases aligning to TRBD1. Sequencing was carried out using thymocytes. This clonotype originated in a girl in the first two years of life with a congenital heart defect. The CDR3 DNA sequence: TGTGCCAGCCGCGGCAGAAAAACAGGGGGCTACACTGAAGCTTTCTTT. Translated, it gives CASRGRKTGGYTEAFF.